These 2 T cell receptor beta chains were all obtained from the same sample, sequenced in a study of CD8 T cells in ankylosing spondylitis. TCRdb re-called the 5' RACE reads with MiXCR, one entry per CDR3 protein. Among around 300,000 distinct CDR3 sequences listed, around a tenth were seen once. Sample: blood, either unsorted or a sorted T cell fraction (not recorded which). All receptors derive from a female donor with ankylosing spondylitis or in good health (not recorded which).

This clonotype has just a few counts. This chain connects TRBV7-2 to TRBJ2-7; D ambiguous. This CDR3 has 19 amino acids. CDR1 SGHTA and CDR2 FQGNSA come from the germline V gene. V lost 4 bases to trimming and J lost 3 bases, with 28 bases between them. The CDR3: CASSSRALNATSKIYEQYF. The CDR3 bases are TGTGCCAGCAGCTCTAGGGCCTTGAATGCTACTTCCAAGATCTACGAGCAGTACTTC.

Concerning this clonotype: With a much larger clone just one base away, this may be a read error. The chain uses TRBV12-3 or TRBV12-4 and TRBJ2-7; possible D gene TRBD2, 5 bases. Trimming removed 8 bases from V and 6 bases from J, with 17 bases in between. The CDR3 spans 13 residues. DNA of the CDR3: TGTGCCAGCTCCGTGAGGGCGAGCTTCGAGCAGTACTTC. Translated, it gives CASSVRASFEQYF.